This T cell receptor beta chain is from a study of shared clonotypes between healthy human individuals. For the study at large: Researchers assigned three CD4 naive, three CD4 memory, two CD8 naive and one CD8 memory plate to each donor. General observations from the study: Between a handful of donors, naive CD4 clonotypes were shared at a level of around 5.1%. In general, naive subsets displayed greater estimated richness than memory subsets did.

CD45RO+ cells joined CCR7-negative CD45RA+ TemRA cells to form CD8 memory. About this clone: Its antigen is unidentified.

The V gene lost 8 bases and the J gene lost 14 bases, with 21 bases spanning the gap. CDR1 and CDR2 (germline): SEHNR, FQNEAQ (reference sequence). The CDR3 is 12 amino acids. Assay used: immunoSEQ multiplex PCR; TCRdb lists only in-frame clones, some missing. The table lists around 690,000 clones, roughly 87% of them singletons, with more than 30% in the top ten. V usage is TRBV7-9 and J usage is TRBJ2-5, with TRBD1 as a possible D gene (6 bases). The sequenced material came from memory CD8+ T cells from PBMCs. The subset denotes: CD45RO+ cells pooled with CCR7-negative TemRA cells. The TCR originated in a young man in good health. Some clones in this sample may be carry-over from other donors' samples. The CDR3 is CASEGHDLPLYF. In DNA, the CDR3 is TGTGCCAGCGAGGGACATGATCTCCCTCTCTACTTC.